This T cell receptor beta chain was recovered during a study of PD-L1 blockade in urothelial cancer. Study-wide background: After treatment start, blood was analyzed at 3 weeks (second dose) and at 6 weeks.

As concerns this clone: Its cognate antigen is unknown.

Germline assignment: CDR1 SGDLS and CDR2 YYNGEE. Losses at the gene ends were 0 bases for V and 5 bases for J; bases not matched to a gene: 7. The CDR3 has 16 amino acids. Time point here: peripheral blood 6 weeks after treatment start. General study findings and limits: Expansion of tumor-associated blood clones at 3 weeks was greater in durable-benefit patients.

Profiling relied on immunoSEQ multiplex PCR, and the TCRdb table lists in-frame clones only, not all of them. The table shows fewer than 90,000 clones, with 91% occurring only once. The V gene is TRBV9, the J gene TRBJ2-2, with TRBD2 identical over 7 bases. The sequence came from a woman older than 75 with urothelial cancer. The source material was PBMCs, sampled around atezolizumab (anti-PD-L1) treatment. The CDR3 protein is CASSVEGRARTGELFF. For the CDR3, the DNA is TGTGCCAGCAGCGTAGAGGGGAGGGCCCGGACCGGGGAGCTGTTTTTT.